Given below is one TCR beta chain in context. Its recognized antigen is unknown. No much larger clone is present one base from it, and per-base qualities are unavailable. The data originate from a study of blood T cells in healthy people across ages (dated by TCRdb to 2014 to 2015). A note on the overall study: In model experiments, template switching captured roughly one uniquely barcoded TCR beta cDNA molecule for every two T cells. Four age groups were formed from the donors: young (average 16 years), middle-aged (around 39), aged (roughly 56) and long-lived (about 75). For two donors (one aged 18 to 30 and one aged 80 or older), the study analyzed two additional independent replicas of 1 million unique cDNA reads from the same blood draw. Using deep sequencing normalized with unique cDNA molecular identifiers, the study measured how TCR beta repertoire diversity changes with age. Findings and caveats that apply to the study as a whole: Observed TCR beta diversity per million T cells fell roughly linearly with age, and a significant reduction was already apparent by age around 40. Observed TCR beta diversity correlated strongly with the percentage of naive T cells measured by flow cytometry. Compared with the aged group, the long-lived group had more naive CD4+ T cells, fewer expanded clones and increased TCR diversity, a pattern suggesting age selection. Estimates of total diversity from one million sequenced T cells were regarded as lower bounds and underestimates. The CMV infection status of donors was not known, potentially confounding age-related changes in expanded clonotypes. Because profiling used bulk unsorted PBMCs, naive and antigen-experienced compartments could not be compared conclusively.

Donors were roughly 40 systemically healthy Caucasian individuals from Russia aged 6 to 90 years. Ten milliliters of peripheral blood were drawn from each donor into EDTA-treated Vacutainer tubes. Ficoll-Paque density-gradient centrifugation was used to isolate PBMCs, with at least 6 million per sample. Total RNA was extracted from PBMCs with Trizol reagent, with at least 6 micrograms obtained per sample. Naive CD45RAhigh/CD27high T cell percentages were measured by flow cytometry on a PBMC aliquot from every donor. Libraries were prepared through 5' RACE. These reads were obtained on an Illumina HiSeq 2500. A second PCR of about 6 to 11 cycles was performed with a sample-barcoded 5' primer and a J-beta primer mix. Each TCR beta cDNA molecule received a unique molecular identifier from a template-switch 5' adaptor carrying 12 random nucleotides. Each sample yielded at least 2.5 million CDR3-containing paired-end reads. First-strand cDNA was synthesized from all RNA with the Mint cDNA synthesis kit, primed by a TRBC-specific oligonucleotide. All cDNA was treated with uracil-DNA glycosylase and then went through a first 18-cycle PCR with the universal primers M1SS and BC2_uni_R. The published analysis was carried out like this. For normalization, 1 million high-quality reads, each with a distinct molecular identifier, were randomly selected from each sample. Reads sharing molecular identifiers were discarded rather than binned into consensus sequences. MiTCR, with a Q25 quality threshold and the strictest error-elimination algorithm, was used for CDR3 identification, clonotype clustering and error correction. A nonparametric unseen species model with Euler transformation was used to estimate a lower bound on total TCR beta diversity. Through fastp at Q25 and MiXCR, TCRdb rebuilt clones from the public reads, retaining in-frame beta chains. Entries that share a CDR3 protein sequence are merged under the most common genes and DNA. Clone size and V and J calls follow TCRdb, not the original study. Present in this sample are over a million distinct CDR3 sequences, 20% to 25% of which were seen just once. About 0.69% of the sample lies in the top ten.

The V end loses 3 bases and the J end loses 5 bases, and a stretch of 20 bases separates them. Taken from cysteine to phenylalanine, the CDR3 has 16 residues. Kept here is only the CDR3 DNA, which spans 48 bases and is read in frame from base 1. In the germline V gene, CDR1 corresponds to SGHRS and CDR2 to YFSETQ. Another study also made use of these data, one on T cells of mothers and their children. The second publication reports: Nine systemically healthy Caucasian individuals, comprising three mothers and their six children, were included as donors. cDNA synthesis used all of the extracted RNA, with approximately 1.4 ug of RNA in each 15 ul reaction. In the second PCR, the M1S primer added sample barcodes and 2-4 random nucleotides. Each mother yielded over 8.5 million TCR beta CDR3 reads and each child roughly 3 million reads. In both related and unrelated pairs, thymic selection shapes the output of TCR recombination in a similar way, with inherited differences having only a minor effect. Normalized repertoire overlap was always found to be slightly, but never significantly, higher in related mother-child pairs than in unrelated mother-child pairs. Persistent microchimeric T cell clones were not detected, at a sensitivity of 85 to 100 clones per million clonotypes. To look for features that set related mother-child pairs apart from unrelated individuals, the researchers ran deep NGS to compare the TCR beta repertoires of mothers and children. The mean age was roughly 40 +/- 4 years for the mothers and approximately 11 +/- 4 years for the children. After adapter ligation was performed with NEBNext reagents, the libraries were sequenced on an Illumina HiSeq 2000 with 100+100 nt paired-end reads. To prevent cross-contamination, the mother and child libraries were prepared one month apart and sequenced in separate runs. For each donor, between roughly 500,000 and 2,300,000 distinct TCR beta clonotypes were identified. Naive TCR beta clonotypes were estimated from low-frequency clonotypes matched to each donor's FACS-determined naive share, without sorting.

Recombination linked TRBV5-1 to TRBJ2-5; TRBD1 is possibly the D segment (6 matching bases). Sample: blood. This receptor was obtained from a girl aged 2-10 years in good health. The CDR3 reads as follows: CASSWARTAVWETQYF. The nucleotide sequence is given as TGCGCCAGCAGCTGGGCGAGGACAGCCGTTTGGGAGACCCAGTACTTC.